This T cell receptor (beta chain) derives from a study of identical twins. Study-wide findings and caveats: The models gave estimates that fell short of the out-of-frame TCR alpha sharing seen in monozygotic twins.

In TCRdb, the 5' RACE reads were re-called with MiXCR into one record per CDR3 protein. The table lists around 480,000 distinct CDR3 sequences, approximately 15% of them singletons, with about 0.54% in the top ten. This clonotype was observed a handful of times. Its antigen is still unknown. These sequences were also reported in another study, on yellow fever vaccine responses in identical twins.

The TCR was taken from a woman aged 18-29 years in good health. Sequencing was done on a sample of CD4+ T cells sorted from blood.

Here the CDR3 DNA reads TGTGCCAGCAGCCAGGCCCGCTCCTACAATGAGCAGTTCTTC. Translating gives CASSQARSYNEQFF. The chain has TRBV14 and TRBJ2-1; unclear D gene. V was shortened by 3 bases and J by 0 bases, with 6 bases between the two germline ends. This CDR3 is 14 amino acids long. Germline assignment: CDR1 SGHDN and CDR2 FVKESK.